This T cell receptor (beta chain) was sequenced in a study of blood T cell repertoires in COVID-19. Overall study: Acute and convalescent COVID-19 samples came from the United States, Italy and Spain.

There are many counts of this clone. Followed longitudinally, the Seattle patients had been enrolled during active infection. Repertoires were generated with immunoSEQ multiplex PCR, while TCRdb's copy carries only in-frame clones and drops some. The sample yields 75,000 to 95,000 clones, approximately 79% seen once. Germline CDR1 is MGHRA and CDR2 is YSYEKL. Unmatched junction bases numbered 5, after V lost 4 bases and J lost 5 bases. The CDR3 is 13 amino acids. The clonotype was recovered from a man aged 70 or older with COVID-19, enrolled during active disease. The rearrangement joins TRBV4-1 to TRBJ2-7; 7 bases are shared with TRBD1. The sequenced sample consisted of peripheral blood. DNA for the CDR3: TGCGCCAGCAGCCTCGGACAGGCCCACGAGCAGTACTTC. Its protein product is CASSLGQAHEQYF.